This TCR beta chain is drawn from a study of siplizumab effects on memory and regulatory T cells (dated 2019 in TCRdb). Background for the entire study: The study examined how the anti-CD2 antibody siplizumab affects alloreactive T-cell subsets in allogeneic mixed lymphocyte reactions built from human PBMCs.

Reading from cysteine to phenylalanine, the CDR3 counts 13 amino acids. The DNA shown is the 39-base CDR3, in frame from base 1. V is reduced by 3 bases and J by 4 bases, leaving a spacing of 9 bases between them. Sequences MDHEN (CDR1) and SYDVKM (CDR2) are obtained from the germline V gene. Points on this clone: What antigen it recognizes has not been identified. No much larger clone exists at a distance of one base, and base qualities are not known.

Results and caveats for the whole study, not just this receptor: About 75-97% of proliferating CD4+ or CD8+ clones could not be given a naive or memory phenotype. Siplizumab significantly lowered the cumulative frequency of alloreactive sequences that could be traced to unstimulated CD4+ memory T cells. Among mappable alloreactive CD4+ clones, the Treg-derived fraction averaged approximately 66% with siplizumab versus 26.9% in control reactions. Sequences below about 10^-5 frequency were poorly captured, so only a minor fraction of alloreactive clones could be mapped to unstimulated subsets. Unstimulated naive T cells appeared to be more diverse than memory T cells, and naive cells seemed to make a substantial contribution to the alloresponse. Whether proliferating Tregs from siplizumab cultures were suppressive was not functionally confirmed.

The library was built by means of the immunoSEQ multiplex PCR assay. Around 9.9 x 10^4 TCR templates per sample were assayed by the deep sequencing platform. Genomic DNA extracted from sorted T cells was used for TCRbeta CDR3 sequencing. In the authors' own workflow: Clonal analysis of TCRbeta CDR3 data was done in the R programming language. Alloreactive CD4+ and CD8+ clones were identified by comparing unstimulated samples to CFSE-low samples taken after the reaction. Alloreactive CD4+ clones were assigned to regulatory or non-regulatory origin by matching sequences to sorted unstimulated Treg and non-Treg repertoires. Held by TCRdb, this immuneACCESS table contains in-frame sequences only and omits some clones. Under half of the omission traces to an unresolved V gene where checked; the cause of the rest is unknown. From that table come the V and J calls and clone size; the DNA was used to work out D and trimming. Across this sample there are roughly 26,000 clones, with around 84% seen only once. Under 30% of the sample comes from the top ten.

In addition, sequencing in three donor pairs included unstimulated CD8+ effector memory subsets alongside CD4+ naive, CD8+ naive, CD8+ TEMRA and CD4+ memory subsets. Sorted unstimulated T cells, along with proliferating T cells recovered from mixed lymphocyte reactions, underwent TCRbeta CDR3 sequencing. Fresh whole blood from approximately ten HLA-typed healthy donors was used to isolate PBMCs. Sequenced material: memory CD4+ T cells sorted from blood. The sample's cell subset or site label, decoded: unstimulated CD4+ memory T cells. The chain links TRBV28 with TRBJ1-1, with the D segment identity uncertain. The receptor's source is a human donor in good health. The DNA sequence is TGTGCCAGCAGTTTTCCTTTGGCCACTGAAGCTTTCTTT. Its translation is CASSFPLATEAFF.